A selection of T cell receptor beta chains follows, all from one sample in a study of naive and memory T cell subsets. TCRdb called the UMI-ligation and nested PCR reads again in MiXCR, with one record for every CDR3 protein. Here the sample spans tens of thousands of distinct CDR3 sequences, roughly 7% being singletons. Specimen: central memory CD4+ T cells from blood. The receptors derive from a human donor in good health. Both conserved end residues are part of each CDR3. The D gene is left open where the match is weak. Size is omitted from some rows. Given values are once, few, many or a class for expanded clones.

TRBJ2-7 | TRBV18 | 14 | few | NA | CASSYINRDTEQYF | TGTGCCAGCTCCTATATCAACCGGGACACTGAGCAGTACTTC
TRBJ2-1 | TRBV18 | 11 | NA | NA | CASSRDNEQFF | TGTGCCAGCTCACGGGACAATGAGCAGTTCTTC
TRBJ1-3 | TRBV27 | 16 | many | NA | CASSSTRSLSGNTIYF | TGTGCCAGCTCATCAACACGGAGTCTCTCTGGAAACACCATATATTTT
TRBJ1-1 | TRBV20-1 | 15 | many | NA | CSVTPVLNANTEAFF | TGCAGTGTTACCCCCGTGTTGAATGCGAACACTGAAGCTTTCTTT
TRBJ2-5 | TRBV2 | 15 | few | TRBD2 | CASSSTSGRGRTQYF | TGTGCCAGCAGTTCGACTAGCGGGAGAGGCAGGACCCAGTACTTC
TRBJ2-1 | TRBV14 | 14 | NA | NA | CASSQDWGFNEQFF | TGTGCCAGCAGCCAAGATTGGGGGTTCAATGAGCAGTTCTTC
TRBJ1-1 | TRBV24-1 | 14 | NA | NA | CATSGAGGDTEAFF | TGTGCCACCAGTGGGGCAGGAGGAGACACTGAAGCTTTCTTT
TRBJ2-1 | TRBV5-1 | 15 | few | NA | CASSLGGIAYNEQFF | TGCGCCAGCAGCTTGGGCGGGATCGCCTACAATGAGCAGTTCTTC
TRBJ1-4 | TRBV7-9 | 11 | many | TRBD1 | CASSRGQGRIF | TGTGCCAGCAGCAGAGGACAGGGCAGGATTTTT
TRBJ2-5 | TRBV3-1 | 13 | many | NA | CASSQGVLGTQYF | TGTGCCAGCAGCCAGGGGGTTCTTGGGACCCAGTACTTC
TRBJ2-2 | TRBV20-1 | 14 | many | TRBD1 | CSASGTENTGELFF | TGCAGTGCTAGCGGGACAGAGAACACCGGGGAGCTGTTTTTT
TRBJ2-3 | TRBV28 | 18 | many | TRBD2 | CASSPPGLAGGQGDTQYF | TGTGCCAGCAGTCCTCCGGGACTAGCGGGGGGGCAGGGAGATACGCAGTATTTT
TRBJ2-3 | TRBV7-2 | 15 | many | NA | CASSPRSPRTDTQYF | TGTGCCAGCAGCCCCCGGTCTCCGCGCACAGATACGCAGTATTTT
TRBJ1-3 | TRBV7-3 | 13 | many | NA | CASSPDSGNTIYF | TGTGCCAGCAGCCCGGACAGTGGAAACACCATATATTTT
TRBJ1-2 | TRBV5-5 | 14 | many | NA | CASSSLSGTGGYTF | TGTGCCAGCAGCTCTTTATCGGGGACGGGTGGCTACACCTTC
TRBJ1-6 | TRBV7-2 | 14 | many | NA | CASSHTGNNSPLHF | TGTGCCAGCAGCCATACAGGGAATAATTCACCCCTCCACTTT
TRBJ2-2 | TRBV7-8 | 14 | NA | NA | CASSLVRGTGELFF | TGTGCCAGCAGCTTAGTACGGGGAACCGGGGAGCTGTTTTTT
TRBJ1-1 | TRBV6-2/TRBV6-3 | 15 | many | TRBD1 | CASSYSVRGRGEAFF | TGTGCCAGCAGTTACTCCGTCAGGGGGCGAGGTGAAGCTTTCTTT
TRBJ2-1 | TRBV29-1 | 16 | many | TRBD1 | CSVYPNRGSSYNEQFF | TGCAGCGTCTATCCCAACAGGGGGAGCTCCTACAATGAGCAGTTCTTC
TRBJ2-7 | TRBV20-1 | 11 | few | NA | CSATVQHEQYF | TGCAGTGCTACGGTACAACACGAGCAGTACTTC
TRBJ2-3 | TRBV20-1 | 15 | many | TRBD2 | CSPKGTSETSDTQYF | TGCAGTCCTAAAGGGACTAGCGAAACCTCAGATACGCAGTATTTT
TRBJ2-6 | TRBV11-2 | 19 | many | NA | CASSLDPGRAISGANVLTF | TGTGCCAGCAGCTTAGATCCGGGACGGGCTATTTCTGGGGCCAACGTCCTGACTTTC
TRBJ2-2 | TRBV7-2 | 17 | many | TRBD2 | CASSPPWGGPNTGELFF | TGTGCCAGCAGCCCCCCGTGGGGGGGACCGAACACCGGGGAGCTGTTTTTT
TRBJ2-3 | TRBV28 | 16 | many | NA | CASSALYRGATDTQYF | TGTGCCAGCAGTGCTCTGTATCGGGGGGCCACAGATACGCAGTATTTT
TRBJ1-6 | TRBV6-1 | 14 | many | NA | CASSAGPYNSPLHF | TGTGCCAGCAGCGCCGGACCTTATAATTCACCCCTCCACTTT
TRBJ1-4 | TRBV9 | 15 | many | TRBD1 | CASNARGIWYEKLFF | TGTGCCAGCAACGCCAGGGGGATTTGGTATGAAAAACTGTTTTTT
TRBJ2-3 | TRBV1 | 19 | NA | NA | CTSSQAPLLTSGKVDTQYF | TGCACCAGCAGCCAAGCTCCCCTCCTGACTAGCGGGAAGGTAGATACGCAGTATTTT
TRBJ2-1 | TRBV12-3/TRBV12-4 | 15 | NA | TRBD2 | CASSPTSGRNNEQFF | TGTGCCAGCAGCCCGACTAGCGGTAGAAACAATGAGCAGTTCTTC
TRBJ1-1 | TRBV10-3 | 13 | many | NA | CAISEFGNTEAFF | TGTGCCATCAGTGAGTTTGGTAACACTGAAGCTTTCTTT
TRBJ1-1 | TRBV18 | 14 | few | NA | CASSPALRNTEAFF | TGTGCCAGCTCACCAGCCCTTAGGAACACTGAAGCTTTCTTT
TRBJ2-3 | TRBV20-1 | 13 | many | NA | CSATTTRTDTQYF | TGCAGTGCTACCACCACTCGCACAGATACGCAGTATTTT
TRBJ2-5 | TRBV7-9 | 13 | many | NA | CASGPTFIETQYF | TGTGCCAGCGGGCCCACCTTTATAGAGACCCAGTACTTC
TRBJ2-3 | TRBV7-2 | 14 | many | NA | CASSLGTSTDTQYF | TGTGCCAGCAGCTTGGGGACTAGCACAGATACGCAGTATTTT
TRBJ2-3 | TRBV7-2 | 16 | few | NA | CASSPQAGDGTDTQYF | TGTGCCAGCAGCCCACAAGCAGGGGATGGCACAGATACGCAGTATTTT
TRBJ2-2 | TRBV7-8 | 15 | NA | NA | CASRTRDLNTGELFF | TGTGCCAGCAGGACCCGGGACCTTAACACCGGGGAGCTGTTTTTT
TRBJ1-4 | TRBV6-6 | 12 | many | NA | CASSRDHEKLFF | TGTGCCAGCAGTCGAGATCATGAAAAACTGTTTTTT
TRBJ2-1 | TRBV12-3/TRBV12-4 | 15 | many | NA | CASSILGNSYNEQFF | TGTGCCAGCAGTATTCTCGGGAACTCCTACAATGAGCAGTTCTTC
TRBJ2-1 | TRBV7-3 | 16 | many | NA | CASSLEGGHPYNEQFF | TGTGCCAGCAGCTTAGAGGGGGGACACCCCTACAATGAGCAGTTCTTC
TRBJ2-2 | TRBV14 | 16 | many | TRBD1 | CASSRRTGFNTGELFF | TGTGCCAGCAGCCGTAGGACAGGGTTCAACACCGGGGAGCTGTTTTTT
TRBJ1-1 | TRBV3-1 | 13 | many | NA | CASSQATNTEAFF | TGTGCCAGCAGCCAAGCGACTAACACTGAAGCTTTCTTT
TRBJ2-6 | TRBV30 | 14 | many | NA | CAWSWGPGANVLTF | TGTGCCTGGAGTTGGGGACCTGGGGCCAACGTCCTGACTTTC
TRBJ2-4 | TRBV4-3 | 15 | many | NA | CASSQDAAGENIQYF | TGCGCCAGCAGCCAAGACGCGGCAGGGGAAAACATTCAGTACTTC
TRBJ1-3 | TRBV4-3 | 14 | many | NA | CASSQNSYGDTIYF | TGCGCCAGCAGCCAGAACTCCTACGGAGACACCATATATTTT
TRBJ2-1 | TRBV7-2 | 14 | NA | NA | CACSLSEGGFEQFF | TGTGCCTGCAGCTTAAGTGAAGGCGGGTTTGAGCAGTTCTTC
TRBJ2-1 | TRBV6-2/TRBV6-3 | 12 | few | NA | CASSYQVYEQFF | TGTGCCAGCAGTTACCAGGTTTATGAGCAGTTCTTC